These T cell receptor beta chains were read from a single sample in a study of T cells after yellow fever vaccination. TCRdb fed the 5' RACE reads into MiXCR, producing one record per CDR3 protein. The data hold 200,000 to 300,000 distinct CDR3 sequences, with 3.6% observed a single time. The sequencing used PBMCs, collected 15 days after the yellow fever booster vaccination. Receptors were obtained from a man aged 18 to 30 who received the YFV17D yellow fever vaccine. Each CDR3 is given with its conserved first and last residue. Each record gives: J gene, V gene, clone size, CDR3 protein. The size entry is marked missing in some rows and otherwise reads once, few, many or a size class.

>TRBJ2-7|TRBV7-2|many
CASSRQELSYEQYF
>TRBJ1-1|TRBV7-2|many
CASSYPGRYTEAFF
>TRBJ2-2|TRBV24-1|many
CATSDFLNIGTGELFF
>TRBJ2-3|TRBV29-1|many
CSVDGLAGVLTDTQYF
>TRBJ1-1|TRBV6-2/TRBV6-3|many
CASSPGTTEAFF
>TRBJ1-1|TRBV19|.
CASRRTGGSNTEAFF
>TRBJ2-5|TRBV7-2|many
CASSSGTSGGQGAEETQYF
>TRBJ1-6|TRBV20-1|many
CSAIAGSNSPLHF
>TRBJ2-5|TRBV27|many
CASSFQGWETQYF
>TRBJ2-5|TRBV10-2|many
CASSVTETQYF